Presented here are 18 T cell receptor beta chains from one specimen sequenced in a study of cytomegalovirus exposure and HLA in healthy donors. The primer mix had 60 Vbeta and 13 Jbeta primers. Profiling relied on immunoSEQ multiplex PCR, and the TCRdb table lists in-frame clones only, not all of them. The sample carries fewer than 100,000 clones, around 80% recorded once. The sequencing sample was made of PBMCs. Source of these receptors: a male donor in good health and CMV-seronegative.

This CDR3 is CASSTLAGAGETQYF. DNA of the CDR3: TGTGCCAGCAGCACACTAGCGGGGGCAGGGGAGACCCAGTACTTC. The rearrangement links TRBV9 to TRBJ2-5; 11 bases map to TRBD2. CDR3 length: 15 residues. Germline V gene data show CDR1 as SGDLS and CDR2 as YYNGEE. Trimming at V came to 4 bases and at J to 5 bases, leaving 7 bases not matched to a gene.

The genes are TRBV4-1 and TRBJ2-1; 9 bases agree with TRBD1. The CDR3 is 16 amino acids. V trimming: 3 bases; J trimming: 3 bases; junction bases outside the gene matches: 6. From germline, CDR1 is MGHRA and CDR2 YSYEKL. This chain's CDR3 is CASSQGLGQGYNEQFF. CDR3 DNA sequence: TGCGCCAGCAGCCAGGGTCTGGGACAGGGCTACAATGAGCAGTTCTTC.

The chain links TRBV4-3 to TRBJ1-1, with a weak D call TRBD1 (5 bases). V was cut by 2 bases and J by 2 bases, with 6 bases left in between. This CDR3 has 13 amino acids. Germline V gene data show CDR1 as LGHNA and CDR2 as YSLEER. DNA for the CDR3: TGCGCCAGCAGCCAAAGGGGCAACACTGAAGCTTTCTTT. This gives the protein CASSQRGNTEAFF.

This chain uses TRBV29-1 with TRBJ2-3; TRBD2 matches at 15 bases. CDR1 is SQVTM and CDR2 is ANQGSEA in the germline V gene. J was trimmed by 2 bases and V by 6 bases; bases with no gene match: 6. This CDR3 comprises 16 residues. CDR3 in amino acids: CSVGTSGRPFTDTQYF. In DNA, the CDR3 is TGCAGCGTAGGGACTAGCGGGAGGCCCTTCACAGATACGCAGTATTTT.

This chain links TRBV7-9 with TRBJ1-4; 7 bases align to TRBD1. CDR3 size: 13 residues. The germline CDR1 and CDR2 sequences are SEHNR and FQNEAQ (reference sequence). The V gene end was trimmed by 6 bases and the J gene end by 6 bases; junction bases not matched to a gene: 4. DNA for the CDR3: TGTGCCAGCAGGAATACAGGGGATGAAAAACTGTTTTTT. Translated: CASRNTGDEKLFF.

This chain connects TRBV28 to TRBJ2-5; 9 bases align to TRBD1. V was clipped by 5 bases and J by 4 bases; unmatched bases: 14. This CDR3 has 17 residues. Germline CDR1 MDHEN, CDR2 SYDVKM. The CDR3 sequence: CASSLNLPGQGGETQYF. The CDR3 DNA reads TGTGCCAGCAGTCTAAATTTACCGGGACAGGGTGGAGAGACCCAGTACTTC.

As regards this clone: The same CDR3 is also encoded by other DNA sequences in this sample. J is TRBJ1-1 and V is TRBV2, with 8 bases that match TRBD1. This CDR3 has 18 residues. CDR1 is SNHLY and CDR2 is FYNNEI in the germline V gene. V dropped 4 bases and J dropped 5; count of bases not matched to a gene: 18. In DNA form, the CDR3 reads TGTGCCAGCAGTGGAAGAATTCAGGGGGCTCAATCCAATACTGAAGCTTTCTTT. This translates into CASSGRIQGAQSNTEAFF.

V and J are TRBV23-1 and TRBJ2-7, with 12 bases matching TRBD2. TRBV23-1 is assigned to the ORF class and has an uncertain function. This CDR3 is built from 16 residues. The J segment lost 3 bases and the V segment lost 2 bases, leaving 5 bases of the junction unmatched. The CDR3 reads CASSQNGLAGFYEQYF. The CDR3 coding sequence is TGCGCCAGCAGTCAAAACGGACTAGCGGGGTTCTACGAGCAGTACTTC.

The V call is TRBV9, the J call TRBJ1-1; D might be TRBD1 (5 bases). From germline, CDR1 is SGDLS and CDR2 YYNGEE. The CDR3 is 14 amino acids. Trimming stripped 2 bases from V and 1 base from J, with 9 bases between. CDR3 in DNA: TGTGCCAGCAGCGTGGGGGGGGAGAACACTGAAGCTTTCTTT. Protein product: CASSVGGENTEAFF.

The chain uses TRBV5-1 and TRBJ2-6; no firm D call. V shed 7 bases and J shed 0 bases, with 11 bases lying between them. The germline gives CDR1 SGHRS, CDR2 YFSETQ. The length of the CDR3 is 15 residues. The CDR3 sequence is CASENTGSGANVLTF. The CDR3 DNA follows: TGCGCCAGCGAAAACACGGGCTCTGGGGCCAACGTCCTGACTTTC.

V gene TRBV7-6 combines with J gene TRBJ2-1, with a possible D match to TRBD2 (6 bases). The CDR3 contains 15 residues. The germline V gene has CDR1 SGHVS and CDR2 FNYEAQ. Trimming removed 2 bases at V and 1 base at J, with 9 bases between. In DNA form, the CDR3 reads TGTGCCAGCAGCTTACATGCGGGATCCTACAATGAGCAGTTCTTC. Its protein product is CASSLHAGSYNEQFF.

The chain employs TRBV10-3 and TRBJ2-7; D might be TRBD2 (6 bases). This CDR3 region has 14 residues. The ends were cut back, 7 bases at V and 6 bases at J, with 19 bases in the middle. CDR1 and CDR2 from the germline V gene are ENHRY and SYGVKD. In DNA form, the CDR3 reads TGTGCCATCACGTCCGGGGGTAGTGGGTCCGAGCAGTACTTC. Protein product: CAITSGGSGSEQYF.

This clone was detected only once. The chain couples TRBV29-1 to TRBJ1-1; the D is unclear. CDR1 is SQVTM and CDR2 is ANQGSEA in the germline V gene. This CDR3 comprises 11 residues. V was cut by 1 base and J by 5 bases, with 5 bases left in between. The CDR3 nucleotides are TGCAGCGTTGAAGTATTTACTGAAGCTTTCTTT. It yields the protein CSVEVFTEAFF.

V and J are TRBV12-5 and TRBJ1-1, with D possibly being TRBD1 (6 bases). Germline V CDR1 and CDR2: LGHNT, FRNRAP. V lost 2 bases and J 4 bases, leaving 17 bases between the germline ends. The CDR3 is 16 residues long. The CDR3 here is CASGLLRARGSTEAFF. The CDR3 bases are TGTGCTAGTGGTTTGCTGAGGGCCAGGGGCAGCACTGAAGCTTTCTTT.

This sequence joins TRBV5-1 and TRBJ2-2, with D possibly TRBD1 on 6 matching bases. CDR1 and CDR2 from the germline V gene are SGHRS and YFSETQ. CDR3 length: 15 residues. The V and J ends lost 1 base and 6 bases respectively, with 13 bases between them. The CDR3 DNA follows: TGCGCCAGCAGCTTGTGGGTACAGGGCCCCGGGGAGCTGTTTTTT. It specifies CASSLWVQGPGELFF.

This CDR3 reads CASSLGTGFSTDTQYF. CDR3 DNA: TGTGCCAGCAGCTTGGGAACGGGATTCAGCACAGATACGCAGTATTTT. The chain joins TRBV5-6 to TRBJ2-3; possibly TRBD2 for D (5 bases). The CDR3 spans 16 residues. Trimming shortened V by 0 bases and J by 0 bases, and 11 bases separated the two germline ends. CDR1 and CDR2 from the germline V gene are SGHDT and YYEEEE. The variable domain in full, completed from reference TRBV5-6 and TRBJ2-3, reads DAGVTQSPTHLIKTRGQQVTLRCSPKSGHDTVSWYQQALGQGPQFIFQYYEEEERQRGNFPDRFSGHQFPNYSSELNVNALLLGDSALYLCASSLGTGFSTDTQYFGPGTRLTVL.

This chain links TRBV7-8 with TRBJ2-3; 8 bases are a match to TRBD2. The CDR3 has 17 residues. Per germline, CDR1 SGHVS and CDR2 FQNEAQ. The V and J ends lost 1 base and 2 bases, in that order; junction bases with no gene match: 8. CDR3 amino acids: CASSLGWREVITDTQYF. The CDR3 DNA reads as TGTGCCAGCAGCTTAGGGTGGCGGGAGGTGATCACAGATACGCAGTATTTT.

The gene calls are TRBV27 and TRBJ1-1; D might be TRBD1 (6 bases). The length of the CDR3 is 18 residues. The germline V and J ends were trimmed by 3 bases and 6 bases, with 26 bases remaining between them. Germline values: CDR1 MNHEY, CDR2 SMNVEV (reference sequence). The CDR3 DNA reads TGTGCCAGCAGTTTGAATCCCCCTCTCCCCCAGGGACAAGCTGAAGCTTTCTTT. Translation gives CASSLNPPLPQGQAEAFF.